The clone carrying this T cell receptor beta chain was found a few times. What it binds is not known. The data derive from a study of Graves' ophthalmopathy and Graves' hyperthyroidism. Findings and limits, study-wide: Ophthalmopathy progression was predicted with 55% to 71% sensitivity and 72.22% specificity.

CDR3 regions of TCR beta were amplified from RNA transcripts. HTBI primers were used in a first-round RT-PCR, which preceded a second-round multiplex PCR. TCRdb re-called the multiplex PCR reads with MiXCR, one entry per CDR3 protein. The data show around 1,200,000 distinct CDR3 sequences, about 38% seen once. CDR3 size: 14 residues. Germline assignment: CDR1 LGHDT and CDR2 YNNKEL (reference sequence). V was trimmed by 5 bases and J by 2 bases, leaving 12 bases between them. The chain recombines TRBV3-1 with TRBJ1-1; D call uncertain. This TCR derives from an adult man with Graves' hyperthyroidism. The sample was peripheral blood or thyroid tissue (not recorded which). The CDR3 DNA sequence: TGTGCCAGCAGCGTTAAGACGGGTAACACTGAAGCTTTCTTT. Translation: CASSVKTGNTEAFF.